The 17 T cell receptor beta chains listed next were all sequenced from one sample in a study of blood T cell repertoires in COVID-19. Libraries were prepared by immunoSEQ multiplex PCR; TCRdb keeps only in-frame clonotypes and omits some of them. The sample lists roughly 260,000 clones, 65% to 90% seen once, with 4.9% in the top ten. Sequencing was done on a sample of peripheral blood. These receptor sequences come from a woman aged 80 or over with active or convalescent COVID-19.

This clone was seen just once. V and J are TRBV5-4 and TRBJ1-4; D not resolved. The germline CDR1 and CDR2 sequences are SGHNT and YYREEE (reference sequence). The CDR3 consists of 15 residues. The ends were cut back, 5 bases at V and 0 bases at J, with 11 bases in the middle. The CDR3 coding sequence is TGTGCCAGCAGTCCAACAGCCTCAACTAATGAAAAACTGTTTTTT. It encodes CASSPTASTNEKLFF.

This sequence joins TRBV7-9 and TRBJ1-3; D ambiguous. In germline, CDR1 is SEHNR, CDR2 FQNEAQ (reference sequence). The CDR3 length is 14 residues. Trimming took 5 bases from V and 3 from J, leaving 11 bases between them. The CDR3: CASSHDIDGNTIYF. The CDR3 coding sequence is TGTGCCAGCAGCCATGACATCGATGGAAACACCATATATTTT. Full variable domain (missing parts from reference TRBV7-9 and TRBJ1-3): DTGVSQNPRHKITKRGQNVTFRCDPISEHNRLYWYRQTLGQGPEFLTYFQNEAQLEKSRLLSDRFSAERPKGSFSTLEIQRTEQGDSAMYLCASSHDIDGNTIYFGEGSWLTVV.

This clone has a single count. CDR3 loop: CASRRDRAGGYTF. The CDR3 region has the DNA TGTGCCAGCAGGCGAGACAGGGCGGGGGGCTACACCTTC. The chain joins TRBV13 to TRBJ1-2; TRBD1 aligns across 7 bases. CDR3 length: 13 amino acids. J gave up 8 bases and V 6 bases, and 9 bases lay outside the gene matches. CDR1 and CDR2 (germline): PRHDT, FYEKMQ (reference sequence).

This rearrangement joins TRBV6-1 to TRBJ1-2, with D possibly being TRBD1 (5 bases). CDR3 length: 15 amino acids. The ends were cut back, 0 bases at V and 8 bases at J, with 16 bases in the middle. CDR1 and CDR2 from the germline V gene are MNHNS and SASEGT. The CDR3 reads CASSEAGLPGMGYTF. In nucleotides, the CDR3 is TGTGCCAGCAGTGAAGCGGGACTCCCTGGGATGGGCTACACCTTC.

This clone has a single count. The chain uses TRBV5-4 and TRBJ2-7; 15 nucleotides line up with TRBD2. Trimming cost V 4 bases and J 4 bases; bases outside gene matches: 6. The CDR3 contains 16 residues. Germline loops: CDR1 SGHNT, CDR2 YYREEE (reference sequence). CDR3 bases: TGTGCCAGCAGCATAGGGACTAGCGGGAGGATGTACGAGCAGTACTTC. Residues: CASSIGTSGRMYEQYF.

This clone was seen once. This chain links TRBV28 with TRBJ1-2, with D maybe TRBD1 (5 bases). The germline V gene has CDR1 MDHEN and CDR2 SYDVKM. The CDR3 extends over 14 amino acids. V dropped 7 bases and J dropped 6 bases, with 18 bases sitting between them. Written as DNA, the CDR3 is TGTGCCAGCATGCGGGGGGGGAAAACCAATGGCTACACCTTC. Amino acids: CASMRGGKTNGYTF.

This clone has just a few counts. V usage is TRBV18 and J usage is TRBJ1-5; D not resolved. V lost 3 bases and J lost 2, with 14 bases in between. The CDR3 contains 16 residues. The germline V gene has CDR1 KGHSH and CDR2 LQKENI. CDR3 sequence: CASSPSPLGGNQPQHF. The DNA for the CDR3 is TGTGCCAGCTCACCCTCCCCTCTGGGAGGCAATCAGCCCCAGCATTTT. The full variable domain, rest sourced from reference TRBV18 and TRBJ1-5, is NAGVMQNPRHLVRRRGQEARLRCSPMKGHSHVYWYRQLPEEGLKFMVYLQKENIIDESGMPKERFSAEFPKEGPSILRIQQVVRGDSAAYFCASSPSPLGGNQPQHFGDGTRLSIL.

The chain carries TRBV7-8 and TRBJ2-3; 9 positions agree with TRBD2. Looked up from germline, CDR1 is SGHVS and CDR2 is FQNEAQ. The length of the CDR3 is 15 residues. Germline trimming cut 1 base from V and 4 bases from J; bases unmatched to any gene: 3. This CDR3 is CASSLVGTSSDTQYF. Written as DNA, the CDR3 is TGTGCCAGCAGCTTAGTCGGGACTAGCTCAGATACGCAGTATTTT.

The chain is built from TRBV19 and TRBJ2-5, with TRBD1 matching over 7 bases. With 10 bases clipped from V and 2 bases from J, the junction kept 7 bases outside the gene matches. Germline-derived CDR1 and CDR2 are LNHDA and SQIVND (reference sequence). The CDR3 spans 13 residues. The CDR3 DNA reads as TGTGCCACAACTCGGACAGGACAAGAGACCCAGTACTTC. Encoded protein: CATTRTGQETQYF.

The rearrangement joins TRBV14 to TRBJ1-2; 8 nucleotides line up with TRBD1. Losses at the gene ends were 2 bases for V and 3 bases for J; bases not matched to a gene: 8. Germline V gene sequence: CDR1 SGHDN, CDR2 FVKESK. The CDR3 has 16 residues. The CDR3 protein is CASSQSAGGLDYGYTF. DNA of the CDR3: TGTGCCAGCAGCCAATCCGCAGGGGGCCTAGACTATGGCTACACCTTC.

The rearrangement uses TRBV5-1 and TRBJ1-2; D remains unclear. The V gene's germline CDR1 is SGHRS and CDR2 YFSETQ. The CDR3 contains 13 residues. V was cut by 0 bases and J by 8 bases, with 11 bases left in between. The DNA for the CDR3 is TGCGCCAGCAGCTTGGGGGGAGTATCGGGCTACACCTTC. This codes for CASSLGGVSGYTF.

This CDR3 is CATDGYTF. The CDR3 DNA follows: TGTGCCACAGATGGCTACACCTTC. This sequence joins TRBV2 and TRBJ1-2, with D hard to call. This CDR3 spans 8 amino acids. CDR1 and CDR2 (germline): SNHLY, FYNNEI. V was pared by 10 bases and J by 6 bases, with 3 bases between.

This clone has a handful of counts. This sequence joins TRBV6-4 and TRBJ1-2; 10 bases align to TRBD1. This CDR3 contains 14 residues. Losses at the gene ends were 5 bases for V and 8 bases for J; bases not matched to a gene: 8. CDR1 is MRHNA and CDR2 is SNTAGT in the germline V gene. The CDR3 loop reads CASSLGTGASGYTF. The CDR3 region has the DNA TGTGCCAGCAGTCTCGGGACAGGGGCTTCGGGCTACACCTTC.

The chain employs TRBV29-1 and TRBJ2-5; possible D gene TRBD1, 5 bases. This CDR3 is built from 14 residues. In germline, CDR1 is SQVTM, CDR2 ANQGSEA. Deletions cut 7 bases from V and 2 bases from J, with 17 bases between. The CDR3 spells CSANTIGAQETQYF. The CDR3, as DNA: TGCAGCGCAAACACTATTGGGGCGCAAGAGACCCAGTACTTC.

This rearrangement joins TRBV7-9 to TRBJ2-7; 12 bases fit TRBD2. The CDR3 is 14 amino acids. Germline loops: CDR1 SEHNR, CDR2 FQNEAQ (reference sequence). V was pared by 5 bases and J by 2 bases, with 1 base of the junction left unmatched. CDR3 in amino acids: CASSRLAGAYEQYF. The DNA for the CDR3 is TGTGCCAGCAGCCGACTAGCGGGGGCCTACGAGCAGTACTTC.

Ten or more counts support this clone. The chain couples TRBV5-1 to TRBJ2-3; the match to TRBD2 covers 7 bases. The CDR3 loop spans 15 amino acids. The germline V gene has CDR1 SGHRS and CDR2 YFSETQ. J gave up 3 bases and V 5 bases, and 9 bases lay outside the gene matches. The CDR3, as DNA: TGCGCCAGCAGATCAGCTAGCGGACCAACAGATACGCAGTATTTT. Amino acid sequence: CASRSASGPTDTQYF.

The chain carries TRBV6-5 and TRBJ2-3; TRBD2 might be the D (5 bases). Looked up from germline, CDR1 is MNHEY and CDR2 is SVGAGI. V lost 6 bases and J lost 7, with 14 bases in between. The CDR3 sequence is 13 residues long. CDR3 sequence reads: CASSSSRGYTQYF. Here the CDR3 DNA reads TGTGCCAGCAGCAGCTCTCGGGGATATACGCAGTATTTT.